Listed below are T cell receptor beta chains from one sample, sequenced in a study of cytomegalovirus exposure and HLA in healthy donors. Clones were sequenced by immunoSEQ multiplex PCR, and TCRdb holds only the in-frame ones, with some missing. This sample's clone table lists 60,000 to 70,000 clones. Sequenced material: PBMCs. The receptors were sampled from a man aged 30 to 39 in good health and CMV-seropositive. Each CDR3 is given with its conserved first and last residue. A D gene is named only where the DNA matches it firmly. Only some rows state a clone size, as once, few, many or a class for expanded clones.

d_call	v_call	clone_size	j_call	cdr3_nt	cdr3_aa
NA	TRBV19	NA	TRBJ2-3	TGTGCCAGTAGTATTGGCGGATACACAGATACGCAGTATTTT	CASSIGGYTDTQYF
NA	TRBV10-3	NA	TRBJ2-2	TGTGCCATCAGTGATAGAAACACCGGGGAGCTGTTTTTT	CAISDRNTGELFF
TRBD1	TRBV6-5	NA	TRBJ2-7	TGTGCCAGCAGTAGGACAGGGGGCATCAACGAGCAGTACTTC	CASSRTGGINEQYF
TRBD1	TRBV30	NA	TRBJ1-5	TGTGCCTGGAGTGTAGGGGCAGGGGGCGATCAGCCCCAGCATTTT	CAWSVGAGGDQPQHF
TRBD1	TRBV30	NA	TRBJ2-4	TGTGCCGGGACAGCGCCGTTAATAGCCAAAAACATTCAGTACTTC	CAGTAPLIAKNIQYF
TRBD1	TRBV2	NA	TRBJ1-2	TGTGCCAGCAGTGATACAGGGGGAGTAGATGGCTACACCTTC	CASSDTGGVDGYTF
NA	TRBV4-2	NA	TRBJ2-2	TGTGCCAGCAGCCAAGTCGCGTCTGCACGAGCGGGGGAGCTGTTTTTT	CASSQVASARAGELFF
NA	TRBV5-1	NA	TRBJ1-3	TGCGCCAGCAGCTTGGCAGAGGGAGGCTCTGGAAACACCATATATTTT	CASSLAEGGSGNTIYF
TRBD2	TRBV6-5	NA	TRBJ2-2	TGTGCCAGCAGCCCTTGGACTAGCGCCGGGGAGCTGTTTTTT	CASSPWTSAGELFF
NA	TRBV4-1	NA	TRBJ2-7	TGCGCCAGCAGCCAAGATTATGCGCCGATTTACGAGCAGTACTTC	CASSQDYAPIYEQYF
NA	TRBV6-1	NA	TRBJ1-5	TGTGCCAGCAGTGATCCAACACGGGTTTACAATCAGCCCCAGCATTTT	CASSDPTRVYNQPQHF
NA	TRBV6-5	NA	TRBJ1-1	TGTGCCAGCAGTTACTCGACTATGAACACTGAAGCTTTCTTT	CASSYSTMNTEAFF
NA	TRBV9	NA	TRBJ1-2	TGTGCCAGCAGCGTCGACAGCTATGGCTACACCTTC	CASSVDSYGYTF
NA	TRBV15	NA	TRBJ1-3	TGTGCCACCAGCAGAGATGGCAGCTCTGGAAACACCATATATTTT	CATSRDGSSGNTIYF
NA	TRBV6-6	NA	TRBJ2-1	TGTGCCAGCAGTAGGGGGAGTGGGATCGATGAGCAGTTCTTC	CASSRGSGIDEQFF
NA	TRBV30	NA	TRBJ2-1	TGTGCCTGGACTGACTACTGGGGGACAGAGCAGTTCTTC	CAWTDYWGTEQFF
TRBD2	TRBV15	NA	TRBJ2-2	TGTGCCACCAGCAGTCCTGAAGGGCGGGAGAAAACCGGGGAGCTGTTTTTT	CATSSPEGREKTGELFF
TRBD1	TRBV7-9	NA	TRBJ2-7	TGTGCCAGCAGCTCCCCTGACAGGGGAAACTACGAGCAGTACTTC	CASSSPDRGNYEQYF
NA	TRBV13	NA	TRBJ2-7	TGTGCCAGCAGCCCAGGCCACTCCTACGAGCAGTACTTC	CASSPGHSYEQYF
NA	TRBV5-4	NA	TRBJ2-3	TGTGCCAGCAGCTTGGCCCAGGGGAGCACAGATACGCAGTATTTT	CASSLAQGSTDTQYF
TRBD2	TRBV5-1	NA	TRBJ2-1	TGCGCCAGCAGCTTGGCACGTGGACTAGCGGGAGTCCCTTACAATGAGCAGTTCTTC	CASSLARGLAGVPYNEQFF
TRBD1	TRBV5-1	NA	TRBJ2-3	TGCGCCAGCAGCCCGGACAGGCCAGATACGCAGTATTTT	CASSPDRPDTQYF
TRBD1	TRBV13	NA	TRBJ2-7	TGTGCCAGCAGCTCAGGGGGCTTACACGAGCAGTACTTC	CASSSGGLHEQYF
NA	TRBV13	NA	TRBJ1-1	TGTGCCAGCAGCTACAGGGCGGAGTACACTGAAGCTTTCTTT	CASSYRAEYTEAFF
TRBD1	TRBV13	NA	TRBJ1-1	TGTGCCAGCAGCATTGGACAGGGGGGCACTGAAGCTTTCTTT	CASSIGQGGTEAFF
TRBD2	TRBV19	NA	TRBJ2-2	TGTGCCAGTAGTATTCACGGGAGGGGGAACACCGGGGAGCTGTTTTTT	CASSIHGRGNTGELFF
NA	TRBV30	NA	TRBJ2-2	TGTGCCTGGAGTGTACTATCTACCGGGGAGCTGTTTTTT	CAWSVLSTGELFF
TRBD2	TRBV7-8	NA	TRBJ2-7	TGTGCCAGCAGCGCAACTAGCGGGAGCCCTAGCGAGCAGTACTTC	CASSATSGSPSEQYF
NA	TRBV30	NA	TRBJ2-7	TGTGCCTGGAGTGTATCGCGGGCCTACGAGCAGTACTTC	CAWSVSRAYEQYF
TRBD1	TRBV30	NA	TRBJ1-2	TGTGCCTGGAGTGTACACGGGACAGGTTATGGCTACACCTTC	CAWSVHGTGYGYTF
NA	TRBV18	NA	TRBJ1-3	TGTGCCAGCTCACCAGGACAGACTCGCTCTGGAAACACCATATATTTT	CASSPGQTRSGNTIYF
TRBD1	TRBV6-6	NA	TRBJ2-7	TGTGCCAGCAGGTACACAGGGGGCGATCTCTACGAGCAGTACTTC	CASRYTGGDLYEQYF
TRBD1	TRBV30	NA	TRBJ1-5	TGTGCCTGGAGTGGACGTGGAGGGGGCCAAAATAGCAATCAGCCCCAGCATTTT	CAWSGRGGGQNSNQPQHF
NA	TRBV7-7	NA	TRBJ2-3	TGTGCTAGCAGCTTATTTGGGCGCACCACAGATACGCAGTATTTT	CASSLFGRTTDTQYF
TRBD2	TRBV6-4	medium-sized	TRBJ2-1	TGTGCCAGCAGTCCGTCAGCGGGGGGGCCGTATGAGCAGTTCTTC	CASSPSAGGPYEQFF
NA	TRBV5-4	NA	TRBJ2-5	TGTGCCAGCAGCTTGGCTCCAGGGCAAGAGAACCAGTACTTC	CASSLAPGQENQYF
NA	TRBV6-5	NA	TRBJ1-2	TGTGCCAGCTATCTAGGCTACTATGGCTACACCTTC	CASYLGYYGYTF
NA	TRBV6-1	NA	TRBJ2-7	TGTGCCAGCAGTTTGGGACAAGATTACGAGCAGTACTTC	CASSLGQDYEQYF
NA	TRBV9	NA	TRBJ1-5	TGTGCCAGCAGCAGAGGGGGGGGGACGAGCAATCAGCCCCAGCATTTT	CASSRGGGTSNQPQHF
NA	TRBV11-2	NA	TRBJ2-7	TGTGCCAGCAGCTTTACAGACTACGAGCAGTACTTC	CASSFTDYEQYF
NA	TRBV4-2	NA	TRBJ1-5	TGTGCCAGCAGCCAAGATCGGGGGGGTCTAGGGCCCCAGCATTTT	CASSQDRGGLGPQHF
NA	TRBV15	NA	TRBJ2-2	TGTGCCACCAGCAGAGATTTTCTGGGGCGGACCGGGGAGCTGTTTTTT	CATSRDFLGRTGELFF
TRBD1	TRBV6-1	NA	TRBJ2-5	TGTGCCAGCAGTGAAGGGCCCTTCGACAGGGGGGCGAACGTGACCCAGTACTTC	CASSEGPFDRGANVTQYF
TRBD1	TRBV6-1	NA	TRBJ1-5	TGTGCCAGCAGTGGACTGACAGGGGGCTTCGACAATCAGCCCCAGCATTTT	CASSGLTGGFDNQPQHF
TRBD1	TRBV29-1	NA	TRBJ2-5	TGCAGCGTCGTTACCGGGACAGGGACTGAGACCCAGTACTTC	CSVVTGTGTETQYF
NA	TRBV30	NA	TRBJ1-6	TGTGCCTACACGACAGACTATAATTCACCCCTCCACTTT	CAYTTDYNSPLHF
NA	TRBV9	NA	TRBJ2-7	TGTGCCAGCAGCGTCACGGGAGCGGTAAACGAGCAGTACTTC	CASSVTGAVNEQYF
NA	TRBV6-5	NA	TRBJ1-1	TGTGCCAGCAGTAACCGAGGCTCGGCTTTCTTT	CASSNRGSAFF
TRBD2	TRBV30	NA	TRBJ2-1	TGTGCCTGGAATTGGGGGGGACTACCCGGGAATGAGCAGTTCTTC	CAWNWGGLPGNEQFF
TRBD1	TRBV9	NA	TRBJ2-7	TGTGCCAGCAGCGTAGAGGGGGCGCGGTGGTACGAGCAGTACTTC	CASSVEGARWYEQYF
NA	TRBV6-5	NA	TRBJ2-5	TGTGCCAGCAGTTTTCCGGGCGAGGGGACCCAGTACTTC	CASSFPGEGTQYF
TRBD1	TRBV5-1	NA	TRBJ1-2	TGCGCCAGCAGCTGGGCTGTCGACAGGGAGGAGGTCTATGGCTACACCTTC	CASSWAVDREEVYGYTF
NA	TRBV18	NA	TRBJ2-5	TGTGCCAGCTCACCGGTTGCACAGACCTCCCAAGAGACCCAGTACTTC	CASSPVAQTSQETQYF
NA	TRBV27	NA	TRBJ1-1	TGTGCCAGCAGTTTAGCCTATCTAGGGAGCACTGAAGCTTTCTTT	CASSLAYLGSTEAFF
NA	TRBV6-5	NA	TRBJ1-1	TGTGCCAGCAGGGGGGAGGGGTTTGGCACTGAAGCTTTCTTT	CASRGEGFGTEAFF
NA	TRBV7-8	NA	TRBJ1-1	TGTGCCAGCAGCTTAGCTGGTCCGGGAGGCACTGAAGCTTTCTTT	CASSLAGPGGTEAFF
TRBD1	TRBV6-1	NA	TRBJ1-4	TGTGCCAGCAGAGACAGGGCCTTCGAAAAACTGTTTTTT	CASRDRAFEKLFF
TRBD2	TRBV7-9	NA	TRBJ2-1	TGTGCCAGCAGCCTCACTAGCGGGCCTGACAATGAGCAGTTCTTC	CASSLTSGPDNEQFF
NA	TRBV5-1	NA	TRBJ2-2	TGCGCCAGCAGCTCGGGTACTCTCGAGACAGGCTCCCGCTCGAACACCGGGGAGCTGTTTTTT	CASSSGTLETGSRSNTGELFF
TRBD2	TRBV13	NA	TRBJ2-7	TGTGCCAGCAGCTCCATAGCGGGGGACATTACCTACGAGCAGTACTTC	CASSSIAGDITYEQYF